This T cell receptor beta chain was sequenced in a study of blood T cell repertoires in COVID-19 (dated by TCRdb to 2018 to 2020). Background on the whole study: Samples from collaborators originated in the United States, Italy and Spain and spanned both the acute and convalescent phases of COVID-19. The material from the prospective study consisted of cDNA or gDNA derived from T cells, B-cell-depleted T cells, or PBMCs. Subjects who had been exposed to COVID-19, were actively infected with it, or had recovered from it provided the deeply sampled blood TCRbeta repertoires that made up the dataset. A freely available public database, intended as a resource for researchers studying the immune response to SARS-CoV-2, is where the repertoires were released. The samples were drawn from two sources: the first 160 participants of the ongoing ImmuneRACE study, and 950 to 1,500 subjects contributed by 6 global collaborators. A de-identified subject ID, COVID-19 status, age in years and sex were almost always included in the sample metadata. Where HLA class I and class II types were available, the types were taken from metadata supplied by the sample provider, not from assay-based typing. Overall study outcomes, separate from this receptor: How much clinical and demographic metadata was included differed by source and by participant, and the metadata was provided uncurated.

As regards this clone: Its recognized antigen is unknown. Base qualities are missing; no much larger clone stands one base away.

TCRbeta CDR3 regions were amplified from genomic DNA using the immunoSEQ Assay, a bias-controlled multiplex PCR. On the authors' methods: Nucleated cell counts per sample were estimated from amplification of reference gene primers within the assay. Sequence reads were collapsed and filtered to measure the absolute abundance of every unique TCRbeta CDR3 rearrangement. For each sample, productive Simpson clonality was calculated by taking the square root of Simpson's diversity index across productive rearrangements. Entries here come from immuneACCESS through TCRdb and include only in-frame sequences with V and J called. Some clones fail to appear in such tables; in the studies checked, an unresolved V gene covers under half of the shortfall, and the cause of the remainder is unknown. V and J calls plus clone size are reproduced from that table; the DNA served to infer D and trimming. For this sample the table gives approximately 440,000 clones, of which roughly nine tenths were detected only once. The top ten clones comprise 0.7% of the sample.

In the prospective study, participants were roughly 18 to 95 years old, resided in 24 geographic areas of the United States, and were enrolled through a virtual design. In the prospective study, cohorts were assigned on the basis of participant-reported clinical history obtained from a screening survey and a study questionnaire. ImmuneRACE Cohort 3 recovered participants were defined by two consecutive negative NP/OP PCR tests, healthcare professional clearance, or symptom resolution. Each participant in the prospective study had whole blood, serum and a nasopharyngeal or oropharyngeal swab collected by mobile phlebotomists. Additional blood draws and questionnaires over an approximately two-month period could optionally be provided by prospective study participants. Before DNA extraction, prospective study blood samples were shipped either frozen or at room temperature. Clipping removes 4 bases from V and 4 bases from J, with 15 as the unmatched junction base count. The germline V gene provides CDR1 MGHRA and CDR2 YSYEKL. The cysteine opens and the phenylalanine closes a CDR3 of 18 amino acids. Left in the record is the CDR3 DNA by itself, 54 bases read in frame from the first base.

This chain joins TRBV4-1 to TRBJ2-5, and 10 bases in between align with TRBD2. Sequencing input: PBMCs or T cells enriched from blood (not recorded which). The receptor comes from a woman under 30 who had recovered from COVID-19. The sequence in DNA is TGCGCCAGCAGCCTCCAGCCCTCAAGCGGGGGGGGGTCAGAGACCCAGTACTTC. Its protein reads: CASSLQPSSGGGSETQYF.